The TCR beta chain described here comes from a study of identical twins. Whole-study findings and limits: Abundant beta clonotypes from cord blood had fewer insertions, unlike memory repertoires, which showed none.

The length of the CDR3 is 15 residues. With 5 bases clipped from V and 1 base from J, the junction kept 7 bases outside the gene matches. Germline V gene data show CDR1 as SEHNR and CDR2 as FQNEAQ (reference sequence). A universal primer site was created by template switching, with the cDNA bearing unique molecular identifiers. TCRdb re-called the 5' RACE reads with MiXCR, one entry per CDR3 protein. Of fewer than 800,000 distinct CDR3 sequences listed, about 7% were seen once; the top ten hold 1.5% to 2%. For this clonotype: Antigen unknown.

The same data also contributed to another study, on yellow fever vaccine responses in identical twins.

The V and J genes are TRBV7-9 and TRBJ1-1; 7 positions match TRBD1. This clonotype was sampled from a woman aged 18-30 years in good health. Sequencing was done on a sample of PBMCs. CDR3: CASSTPGGTNTEAFF. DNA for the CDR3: TGTGCCAGCAGCACCCCAGGGGGGACGAACACTGAAGCTTTCTTT.